This is a list of T cell receptor beta chains from one sample in a study of identical twins. A single record per CDR3 protein comes from TCRdb applying MiXCR to the 5' RACE reads. The repertoire has about 690,000 distinct CDR3 sequences, around 20% of them found once; the top ten carry about 4.3%. These data are also associated with another study on T cells expressing NK-cell markers.

The source material was PBMCs. These receptors originate from a woman younger than 30 in good health. Each CDR3 is given with its conserved first and last residue. The D gene is left open where the match is weak. Clone size is given for some rows only: seen once, a few or many times, or a class if the clone is expanded.

size,D,J,V,DNA,CDR3
.,TRBD2,TRBJ2-5,TRBV6-1,TGTGCCAGCAGGACCGCGGGACTAGCGGGTGAGACCCAGTACTTC,CASRTAGLAGETQYF
.,.,TRBJ1-5,TRBV15,TGTGCCACCAGCAGTTGGTACGGGGCTCAGCCCCAGCATTTT,CATSSWYGAQPQHF
.,.,TRBJ1-4,TRBV12-3/TRBV12-4,TGTGCCAGCAGAGTGCGGATGGGGCGCGGTCAAGAAAAACTGTTTTTT,CASRVRMGRGQEKLFF
few,TRBD1,TRBJ2-5,TRBV15,TGTGCCACCAGCATCTACTCGACAGGGCACCGAGAGACCCAGTACTTC,CATSIYSTGHRETQYF
many,.,TRBJ1-1,TRBV5-1,TGCGCCAGCAGCGAGGACAGCATGAACACTGAAGCTTTCTTT,CASSEDSMNTEAFF
.,.,TRBJ1-4,TRBV10-3,TGTGCCATCAGGAAAGATCGGGTATCTAATGAAAAACTGTTTTTT,CAIRKDRVSNEKLFF
many,.,TRBJ1-1,TRBV20-1,TGCAGTGTTCCTGCAATATTGAACACTGAAGCTTTCTTT,CSVPAILNTEAFF
.,.,TRBJ1-5,TRBV10-3,TGTGCCATCAGTGAGGGGAGACAGTATAGCAATCAGCCCCAGCATTTT,CAISEGRQYSNQPQHF
.,.,TRBJ2-5,TRBV4-1,TGCGCCAGCAGCCAAGGGACTTACCAAGAGACCCAGTACTTC,CASSQGTYQETQYF
.,TRBD1,TRBJ2-6,TRBV29-1,TGCAGCGTTCCAACAGGGGGCGCTGGGGCCAACGTCCTGACTTTC,CSVPTGGAGANVLTF
few,TRBD2,TRBJ2-3,TRBV20-1,TGCAGTGCTAGAGATGAAGCGGGAGCGGTGAAGGGCACAGATACGCAGTATTTT,CSARDEAGAVKGTDTQYF
.,.,TRBJ2-3,TRBV5-1,TGCGCCAGCAGCTTGGGGTCCGGTCCTCTCACAGATACGCAGTATTTT,CASSLGSGPLTDTQYF
few,TRBD1,TRBJ1-2,TRBV6-5,TGTGCCAGCAGTTACGGGACAGGGGCCTATGGCTACACCTTC,CASSYGTGAYGYTF
.,.,TRBJ1-1,TRBV20-1,TGCAGTGCTAGAGATCCGAGGGGCACTGAAGCTTTCTTT,CSARDPRGTEAFF
.,TRBD1,TRBJ2-3,TRBV5-1,TGCGCCAGCAGCAGGGGGCAGCAAGATACGCAGTATTTT,CASSRGQQDTQYF
.,TRBD1,TRBJ2-7,TRBV18,TGTGCCAGCTCACGGGACAGAATAACCTACGAGCAGTACTTC,CASSRDRITYEQYF
few,.,TRBJ1-1,TRBV20-1,TGCAGTGCTAGTTACGGCGGACCGAACACTGAAGCTTTCTTT,CSASYGGPNTEAFF
few,.,TRBJ2-1,TRBV12-3/TRBV12-4,TGTGCCAGCAGTTTGGCAGGAGCCAATGAGCAGTTCTTC,CASSLAGANEQFF
.,.,TRBJ2-1,TRBV10-3,TGTGCCATCAGGGGGAGCTACAATGAGCAGTTCTTC,CAIRGSYNEQFF
few,.,TRBJ2-5,TRBV12-3/TRBV12-4,TGTGCCAGCAGTTCCAACAACCAAGAGACCCAGTACTTC,CASSSNNQETQYF
few,.,TRBJ1-5,TRBV12-3/TRBV12-4,TGTGCCAGCAGTCCGAAGGAACAGCCCCAGCATTTT,CASSPKEQPQHF
.,.,TRBJ1-2,TRBV20-1,TGCAGTGCTAGAGATTTAAATAGGCCGGACTATGGCTACACCTTC,CSARDLNRPDYGYTF
.,.,TRBJ2-7,TRBV7-2,TGTGCCAGCAGCCTAGGGGGGAGTGGTGGCGAGCAGTACTTC,CASSLGGSGGEQYF
few,TRBD1,TRBJ2-1,TRBV5-5,TGTGCCAGCAGCTCGGAGGGACAGGCAAACTCCTACAATGAGCAGTTCTTC,CASSSEGQANSYNEQFF
many,TRBD2,TRBJ2-1,TRBV12-3/TRBV12-4,TGTGCCAGCAGTTTCAAGGGAGGGCACTACAATGAGCAGTTCTTC,CASSFKGGHYNEQFF
.,TRBD1,TRBJ2-3,TRBV9,TGTGCCAGCAGCGTAGCTGTGGACAGGGCTTCAGATACGCAGTATTTT,CASSVAVDRASDTQYF
.,.,TRBJ1-1,TRBV7-9,TGTGCCAGCAGCTTAGTTCAGGGCCCCACTGAAGCTTTCTTT,CASSLVQGPTEAFF
.,TRBD2,TRBJ2-3,TRBV30,TGTGCCTGGAACCCGGGACTAGCGGGATCAGATACGCAGTATTTT,CAWNPGLAGSDTQYF
many,TRBD1,TRBJ1-2,TRBV20-1,TGCAGTGCTAGAGAACATCCGGGGACAGTCTATGGCTACACCTTC,CSAREHPGTVYGYTF
few,.,TRBJ1-1,TRBV29-1,TGCAGCGTCCGTACGCAGAACACTGAAGCTTTCTTT,CSVRTQNTEAFF
few,.,TRBJ2-7,TRBV28,TGTGCCAGCAGTTATGGTCGGCTCGAGCAGTACTTC,CASSYGRLEQYF
.,TRBD1,TRBJ2-7,TRBV18,TGTGCCAGCTCACCAGTTCGGGACAGGGAATACGAGCAGTACTTC,CASSPVRDREYEQYF
.,TRBD2,TRBJ2-1,TRBV12-3/TRBV12-4,TGTGCCAGCAGCACCTTGACTAGCGGGGGGGCGGACAATGAGCAGTTCTTC,CASSTLTSGGADNEQFF
.,.,TRBJ1-1,TRBV29-1,TGCAGCGTTGAGTTGGGGGTTGAAGCTTTCTTT,CSVELGVEAFF
once,TRBD1,TRBJ1-5,TRBV10-3,TGTGCCATCAGTGAGTCTGGGACAGGGTATAGGAAGCCCCAGCATTTT,CAISESGTGYRKPQHF
.,TRBD1,TRBJ2-2,TRBV9,TGTGCCAGCAGCTCACGAGTATGGGACAGACCTAGGGTGCCCGGGGAGCTGTTTTTT,CASSSRVWDRPRVPGELFF
few,TRBD1,TRBJ2-3,TRBV20-1,TGCAGTGCTAGAGATCCTAGGGGGCGCACAGATACGCAGTATTTT,CSARDPRGRTDTQYF
few,TRBD1,TRBJ1-2,TRBV6-2/TRBV6-3,TGTGCCAGCAGTCAGGGACAGCTCTATGGCTACACCTTC,CASSQGQLYGYTF
few,TRBD2,TRBJ2-7,TRBV6-1,TGTGCCAGCAGTGAGAGAATAGCGGGAGTGAGATTCCCCTACGAGCAGTACTTC,CASSERIAGVRFPYEQYF
.,.,TRBJ2-1,TRBV12-3/TRBV12-4,TGTGCCAGCAGTTTGGGTCCGGGGATAGCTGATGAGCAGTTCTTC,CASSLGPGIADEQFF
many,TRBD2,TRBJ2-2,TRBV11-2,TGTGCCAGCAGCCTAGGACTAGCTGGCGGGGAGCTGTTTTTT,CASSLGLAGGELFF
.,.,TRBJ2-7,TRBV18,TGTGCCAGCTCACCATCCGGGACGATCTTAGGCGAGCAGTACTTC,CASSPSGTILGEQYF
.,.,TRBJ2-1,TRBV12-3/TRBV12-4,TGTGCCAGCAGTTTAGCGTTAGCGGAGCAGTTCTTC,CASSLALAEQFF
.,.,TRBJ2-6,TRBV10-3,TGTGCCATCAGTGTGTGGGGGGCTTTCTCTGGGGCCAACGTCCTGACTTTC,CAISVWGAFSGANVLTF
.,.,TRBJ2-7,TRBV19,TGTGCCAGTAGTCCGGGTTGGCGCGAGCAGTACTTC,CASSPGWREQYF
few,.,TRBJ2-7,TRBV20-1,TGCAGTGCTAGAAGCCCCTTAACCTTCTACGAGCAGTACTTC,CSARSPLTFYEQYF
.,.,TRBJ2-2,TRBV7-2,TGTGCCAGCAGCTTAGTACTGCGGGGCGGGGAGCTGTTTTTT,CASSLVLRGGELFF
few,TRBD2,TRBJ2-1,TRBV6-2/TRBV6-3,TGTGCCAGCAGTTACGGGGGACTAGCGGCCTACAATGAGCAGTTCTTC,CASSYGGLAAYNEQFF
.,.,TRBJ2-2,TRBV12-3/TRBV12-4,TGTGCCAGCAGTCCCTCCGGCCTTGCCCGACCCACCGGGGAGCTGTTTTTT,CASSPSGLARPTGELFF
few,.,TRBJ1-2,TRBV12-3/TRBV12-4,TGTGCCAGCAGTTTAGGGGCAGCGGAGGGCGGCTACACCTTC,CASSLGAAEGGYTF
.,TRBD2,TRBJ2-7,TRBV30,TGTGCCTGGAGTACTCCGGGACTATCTACCTACGAGCAGTACTTC,CAWSTPGLSTYEQYF
few,.,TRBJ2-7,TRBV5-6,TGTGCCAGCAGCGTGCGACTAGGAGGGGCCTACGAGCAGTACTTC,CASSVRLGGAYEQYF